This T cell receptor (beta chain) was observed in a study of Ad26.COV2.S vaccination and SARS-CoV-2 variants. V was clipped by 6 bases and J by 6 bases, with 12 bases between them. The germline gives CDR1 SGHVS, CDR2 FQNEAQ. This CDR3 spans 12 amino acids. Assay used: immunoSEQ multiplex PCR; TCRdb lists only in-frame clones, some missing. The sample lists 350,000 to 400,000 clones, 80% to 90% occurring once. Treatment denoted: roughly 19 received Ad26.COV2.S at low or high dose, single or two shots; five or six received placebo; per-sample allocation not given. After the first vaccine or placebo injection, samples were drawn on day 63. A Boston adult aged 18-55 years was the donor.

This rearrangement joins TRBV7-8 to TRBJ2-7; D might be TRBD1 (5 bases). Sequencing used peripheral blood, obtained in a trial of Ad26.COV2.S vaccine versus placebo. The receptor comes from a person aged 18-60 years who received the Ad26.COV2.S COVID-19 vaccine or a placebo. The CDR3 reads CASSSGHIEQYF. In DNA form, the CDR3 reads TGTGCCAGCAGTTCCGGACATATCGAGCAGTACTTC.